This TCR beta chain is from a study of Ad26.COV2.S vaccination and SARS-CoV-2 variants. The study, taken as a whole, reports: Recipients given vaccine exceeded placebo recipients in spike-specific TCR breadth.

Treatment of the sample: some 20 received Ad26.COV2.S at low or high dose, single or two shots; about five received placebo; per-sample allocation not given. Material that was analyzed had been drawn on day 63 after the first vaccine or placebo injection. Boston provided a donor who was an adult aged 18-55 years. Notes on this clone: Its matching antigen is unknown.

Assay used: immunoSEQ multiplex PCR; TCRdb lists only in-frame clones, some missing. The sample contains roughly 380,000 clones, approximately 81% of which appear only once. The source of this sequence is a person aged 18 to 59 who received the Ad26.COV2.S COVID-19 vaccine or a placebo. Material: peripheral blood, obtained in a trial of Ad26.COV2.S vaccine versus placebo.

CDR3 nucleotide sequence: TGCGCCAGCAGCCAGGGGGCTACCTCTGGAAACACCATATATTTT. It codes for CASSQGATSGNTIYF. The J gene is TRBJ1-3, the V gene TRBV4-3, with D possibly matching TRBD1 (6 bases). CDR3 length equals 15 residues. Germline V gene lookup returns CDR1 LGHNA and CDR2 YSLEER. V was trimmed by 3 bases and J by 0 bases, leaving 9 bases between them.